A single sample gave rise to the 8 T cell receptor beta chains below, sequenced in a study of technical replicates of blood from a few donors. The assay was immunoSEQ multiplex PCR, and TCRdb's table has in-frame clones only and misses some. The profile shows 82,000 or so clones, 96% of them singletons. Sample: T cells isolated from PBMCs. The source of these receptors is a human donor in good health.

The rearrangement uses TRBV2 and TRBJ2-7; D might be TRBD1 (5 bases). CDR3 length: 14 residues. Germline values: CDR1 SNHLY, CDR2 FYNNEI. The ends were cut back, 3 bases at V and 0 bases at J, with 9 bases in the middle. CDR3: CASSDQGLSYEQYF. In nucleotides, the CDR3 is TGTGCCAGCAGTGATCAGGGTCTCTCCTACGAGCAGTACTTC.

CDR3 DNA sequence: TGTGCCAGCAGCCCCACGGGCGGGTTCTTAGAGCAGTTCTTC. Translated, it gives CASSPTGGFLEQFF. The chain is built from TRBV9 and TRBJ2-1; D is possibly TRBD2 (5 bases). V was pared by 4 bases and J by 10 bases, with 18 bases between. The CDR3 length is 14 residues. The V gene's germline CDR1 is SGDLS and CDR2 YYNGEE.

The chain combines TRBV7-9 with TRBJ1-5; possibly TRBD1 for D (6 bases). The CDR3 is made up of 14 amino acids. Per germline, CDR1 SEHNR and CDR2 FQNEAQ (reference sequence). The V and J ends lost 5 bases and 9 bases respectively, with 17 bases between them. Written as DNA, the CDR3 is TGTGCCAGCAGCGAAACGGGGGGCCCGGCGCCCCAGCATTTT. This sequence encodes CASSETGGPAPQHF.

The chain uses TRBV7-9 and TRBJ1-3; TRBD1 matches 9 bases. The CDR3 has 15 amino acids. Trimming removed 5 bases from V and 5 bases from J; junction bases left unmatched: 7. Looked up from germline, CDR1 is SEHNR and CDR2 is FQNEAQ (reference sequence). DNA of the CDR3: TGTGCCAGCAGCGAAACAGGGGGCGCCAGAAACACCATATATTTT. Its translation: CASSETGGARNTIYF.

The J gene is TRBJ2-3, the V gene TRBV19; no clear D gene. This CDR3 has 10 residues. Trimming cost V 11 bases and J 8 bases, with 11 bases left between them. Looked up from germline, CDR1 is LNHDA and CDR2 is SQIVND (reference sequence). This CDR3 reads CARLGVTQYF. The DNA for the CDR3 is TGTGCCCGCTTGGGCGTTACGCAGTATTTT. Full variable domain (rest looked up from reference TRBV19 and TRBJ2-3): DGGITQSPKYLFRKEGQNVTLSCEQNLNHDAMYWYRQDPGQGLRLIYYSQIVNDFQKGDIAEGYSVSREKKESFPLTVTSAQKNPTAFYLCARLGVTQYFGPGTRLTVL.

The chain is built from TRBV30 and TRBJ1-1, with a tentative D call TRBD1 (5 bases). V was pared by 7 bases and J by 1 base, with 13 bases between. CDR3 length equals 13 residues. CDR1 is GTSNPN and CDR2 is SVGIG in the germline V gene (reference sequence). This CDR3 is CASSGHSNTEAFF. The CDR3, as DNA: TGTGCCTCCTCCGGACACTCGAACACTGAAGCTTTCTTT.

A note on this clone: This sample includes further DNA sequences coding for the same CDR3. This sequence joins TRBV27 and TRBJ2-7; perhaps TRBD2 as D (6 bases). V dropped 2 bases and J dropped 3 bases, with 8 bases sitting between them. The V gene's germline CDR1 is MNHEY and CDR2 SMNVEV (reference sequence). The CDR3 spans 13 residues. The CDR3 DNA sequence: TGTGCCAGCAGTTTAACCGGGAGCTACGAGCAGTACTTC. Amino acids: CASSLTGSYEQYF.

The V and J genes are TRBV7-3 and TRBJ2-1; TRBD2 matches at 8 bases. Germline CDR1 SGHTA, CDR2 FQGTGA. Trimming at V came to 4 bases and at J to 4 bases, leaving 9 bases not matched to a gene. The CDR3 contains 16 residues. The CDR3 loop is CASSSRTSQHYNEQFF. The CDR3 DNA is TGTGCCAGCAGCTCCAGGACTAGCCAACATTACAATGAGCAGTTCTTC.